The present TCR beta chain was sequenced within a study of blood T cell repertoires in COVID-19. This clone was counted a single time. Produced via immunoSEQ multiplex PCR; TCRdb's table is partial and in-frame only. Seen here are some 490,000 clones, 88% observed once, and the top ten hold 6.5% to 9.5%. Participant age was roughly 18 to 89 years, and participants resided in approximately 24 US areas. Cohorts were assigned according to the clinical history that participants reported. Two consecutive negative NP/OP PCR tests, clearance, or resolved symptoms defined Cohort 3 recovery. CDR1 is ENHRY and CDR2 is SYGVKD in the germline V gene. The CDR3 is 11 amino acids. Trimming removed 4 bases at V and 5 bases at J, with 5 bases between.

The chain combines TRBV10-3 with TRBJ1-2; D uncertain. This receptor was identified in a woman in her sixties who had recovered from COVID-19. Sequenced material: PBMCs or T cells enriched from blood (not recorded which). The CDR3 DNA reads TGTGCCATCAGTGCCTCTTATGGCTACACCTTC. Translated, it gives CAISASYGYTF.